Below are 2 T cell receptor beta chains sequenced from a single sample in a study of shared clonotypes between healthy human individuals. Libraries were prepared by immunoSEQ multiplex PCR; TCRdb keeps only in-frame clonotypes and omits some of them. The sample lists approximately 710,000 clones; 90% were seen once. The sequenced sample was memory CD8+ T cells from PBMCs. As to subset: CD45RO+ cells pooled with CCR7-negative TemRA cells. Every receptor here comes from a young man in good health. Some clones in this sample may be carry-over from other donors' samples.

The chain recombines TRBV4-2 with TRBJ2-7; 10 bases are shared with TRBD1. The CDR3 length is 16 residues. The germline CDR1 and CDR2 sequences are LGHNA and YNFKEQ. V was pared by 0 bases and J by 5 bases, with 7 bases of the junction left unmatched. CDR3 in DNA: TGTGCCAGCAGCCAAGATCGGGGACAGGGGTCCCACGAGCAGTACTTC. Protein product: CASSQDRGQGSHEQYF.

The gene calls are TRBV27 and TRBJ2-7; D may correspond to TRBD1 or TRBD2 (5 bases each). The ends were cut back, 4 bases at V and 2 bases at J, with 15 bases in the middle. This CDR3 spans 15 amino acids. Germline loops: CDR1 MNHEY, CDR2 SMNVEV (reference sequence). CDR3 in amino acids: CASSSTSLGAYEQYF. The CDR3 DNA is TGTGCCAGCAGTTCGACTTCCCTGGGGGCCTACGAGCAGTACTTC.